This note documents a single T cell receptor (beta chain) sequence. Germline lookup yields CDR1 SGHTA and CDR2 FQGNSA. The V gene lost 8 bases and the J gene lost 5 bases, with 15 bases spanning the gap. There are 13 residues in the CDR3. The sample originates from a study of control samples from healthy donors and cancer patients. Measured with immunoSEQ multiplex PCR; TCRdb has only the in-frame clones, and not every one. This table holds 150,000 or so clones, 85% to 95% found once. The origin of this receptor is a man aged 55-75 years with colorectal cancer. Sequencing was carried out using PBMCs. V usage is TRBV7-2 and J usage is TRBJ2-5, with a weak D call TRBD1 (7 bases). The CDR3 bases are TGTGCCAGCGCGAGGAGGGGGCGTGAGACCCAGTACTTC. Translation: CASARRGRETQYF.